These 32 T cell receptor beta chains were sequenced from one sample in a study of cytomegalovirus exposure and HLA in healthy donors (dated by TCRdb to between 2016 and 2019). Libraries were prepared through the immunoSEQ multiplex PCR assay. For the multiplex PCR, a mixture combining 60 forward primers for TCR Vbeta segments and 13 reverse primers for TCR Jbeta segments was used. TCRdb carries this immuneACCESS record with in-frame sequences only. Its versions omit some clonotypes, under half of them owing to an unresolved V gene in the studies checked, with the rest unexplained. The sample table records fewer than 130,000 clones; about three quarters of these occur just once. Around 2.9% of the sample is in the top ten clones. The sample was PBMCs. The receptors were sampled from a woman aged 60-70 years in good health and CMV-seropositive.

The V gene is TRBV5-1, the J gene TRBJ2-6; the D gene is possibly TRBD2 (6 bases). V was clipped by 0 bases and J by 0 bases, with 16 bases between them. The germline gives CDR1 SGHRS, CDR2 YFSETQ. CDR3 length: 19 amino acids. The CDR3 sequence: CASSLGMGGWSSGANVLTF. The CDR3 region has the DNA TGCGCCAGCAGCTTGGGGATGGGGGGTTGGTCCTCTGGGGCCAACGTCCTGACTTTC.

V is TRBV19 and J is TRBJ2-7; TRBD1 agrees at 10 bases. V lost 8 bases to trimming and J lost 4 bases; unmatched junction nucleotides: 5. The CDR3 extends over 13 amino acids. From germline, CDR1 is LNHDA and CDR2 SQIVND (reference sequence). This chain's CDR3 is CASALGQGYEQYF. In nucleotides, the CDR3 is TGTGCCAGTGCCCTGGGACAGGGGTACGAGCAGTACTTC.

The rearrangement uses TRBV25-1 and TRBJ2-1, with a possible D match to TRBD2 (6 bases). V shed 4 bases and J shed 4 bases, with 17 bases lying between them. The CDR3 spans 16 residues. CDR1 and CDR2 (germline): MGHDK, SYGVNS. The CDR3 DNA reads TGTGCCAGCAGTGCTCCGGGGACTGGCCGATACAATGAGCAGTTCTTC. It codes for CASSAPGTGRYNEQFF. Full variable domain (rest looked up from reference TRBV25-1 and TRBJ2-1): EADIYQTPRYLVIGTGKKITLECSQTMGHDKMYWYQQDPGMELHLIHYSYGVNSTEKGDLSSESTVSRIRTEHFPLTLESARPSHTSQYLCASSAPGTGRYNEQFFGPGTRLTVL.

This clone was detected a few times. The rearrangement links TRBV21-1 to TRBJ2-7; whether TRBD1, the table's D call, matches the DNA was not checked. TRBV21-1 is flagged as a pseudogene. This CDR3 is built from 14 residues. CDR3 protein: CASTMTDRSYEQYF. The CDR3 nucleotides are TGTGCCAGCACAATGACGGACAGGTCCTACGAGCAGTACTTC.

The chain links TRBV9 to TRBJ1-3, with D tentatively TRBD1 (6 bases). CDR1 SGDLS and CDR2 YYNGEE come from the germline V gene. Trimming cost V 0 bases and J 4 bases, with 11 bases left between them. The CDR3 has 15 amino acids. The CDR3 reads CASSVEGGPGNTIYF. DNA for the CDR3: TGTGCCAGCAGCGTAGAAGGGGGACCCGGAAACACCATATATTTT.

This sequence joins TRBV9 and TRBJ2-3, with TRBD2 matching over 11 bases. The CDR3 covers 16 residues. V was pared by 0 bases and J by 3 bases, with 3 bases of the junction left unmatched. Germline loops: CDR1 SGDLS, CDR2 YYNGEE. CDR3 amino acids: CASSVVAGGNTDTQYF. The CDR3 nucleotides read TGTGCCAGCAGCGTAGTAGCGGGAGGGAATACAGATACGCAGTATTTT.

The V gene is TRBV7-9, the J gene TRBJ2-7; no clear D gene. This CDR3 contains 14 residues. Per the germline V gene, CDR1 is SEHNR and CDR2 is FQNEAQ (reference sequence). Trimming stripped 1 base from V and 3 bases from J, with 10 bases between. The CDR3 spells CASSLGGVIYEQYF. The CDR3 nucleotides read TGTGCCAGCAGCTTAGGAGGCGTCATCTACGAGCAGTACTTC.

The chain joins TRBV9 to TRBJ2-1; 12 nucleotides match TRBD2. V lost 0 bases to trimming and J lost 1 base; unmatched junction nucleotides: 5. The CDR3 contains 18 residues. In germline, CDR1 is SGDLS, CDR2 YYNGEE. The CDR3 sequence: CASSVEASGRGSYNEQFF. For the CDR3, the DNA is TGTGCCAGCAGCGTAGAGGCTAGCGGGAGGGGTTCCTACAATGAGCAGTTCTTC. Together with reference TRBV9 and TRBJ2-1, the CDR3 gives the full variable domain: DSGVTQTPKHLITATGQRVTLRCSPRSGDLSVYWYQQSLDQGLQFLIQYYNGEERAKGNILERFSAQQFPDLHSELNLSSLELGDSALYFCASSVEASGRGSYNEQFFGPGTRLTVL.

The table lists this clone with a few counts. This chain connects TRBV5-5 to TRBJ2-1, with TRBD2 identical over 8 bases. Germline V gene data show CDR1 as SGHKS and CDR2 as YYEKEE (reference sequence). The CDR3 spans 15 residues. Trimming took 4 bases from V and 3 from J; bases not matched to a gene: 6. The CDR3 DNA reads TGTGCCAGCAGCCTGGATAGCGGGATCTACAATGAGCAGTTCTTC. Protein: CASSLDSGIYNEQFF.

V and J are TRBV7-9 and TRBJ2-7, with 8 bases that match TRBD2. Unmatched junction bases numbered 4, after V lost 8 bases and J lost 1 base. Germline values: CDR1 SEHNR, CDR2 FQNEAQ (reference sequence). The CDR3 extends over 13 amino acids. The CDR3 here is CASETSESYEQYF. Here the CDR3 DNA reads TGTGCCAGCGAGACTAGCGAATCCTACGAGCAGTACTTC. Variable domain in full (rest from reference TRBV7-9 and TRBJ2-7): DTGVSQNPRHKITKRGQNVTFRCDPISEHNRLYWYRQTLGQGPEFLTYFQNEAQLEKSRLLSDRFSAERPKGSFSTLEIQRTEQGDSAMYLCASETSESYEQYFGPGTRLTVT.

This clone appeared once. The chain joins TRBV11-3 to TRBJ1-1, with TRBD1 matching over 8 bases. The CDR3 loop spans 14 amino acids. CDR1 and CDR2 from the germline V gene are SGHNT and YENEEA. V was pared by 1 base and J by 7 bases, with 5 bases of the junction left unmatched. The CDR3 loop reads CASSLGQGANEAFF. DNA for the CDR3: TGTGCCAGCAGCTTAGGGCAGGGGGCGAATGAAGCTTTCTTT.

The chain carries TRBV9 and TRBJ2-2, with 7 bases matching TRBD2. There are 15 residues in the CDR3. The germline V gene encodes CDR1 SGDLS and CDR2 YYNGEE. With V trimmed by 1 base and J by 2 bases, 2 bases remained unmatched. The CDR3 reads CASSVSGTNTGELFF. The CDR3 DNA reads as TGTGCCAGCAGCGTAAGCGGGACTAACACCGGGGAGCTGTTTTTT.

The chain links TRBV7-3 to TRBJ2-7, with 7 bases identical to TRBD2. This CDR3 has 14 residues. CDR1 is SGHTA, CDR2 FQGTGA, per germline. J was trimmed by 2 bases and V by 2 bases; bases with no gene match: 3. This CDR3 is CASSLLGGAYEQYF. In nucleotides, the CDR3 is TGTGCCAGCAGCTTATTGGGGGGGGCCTACGAGCAGTACTTC.

The gene calls are TRBV7-2 and TRBJ2-1; 7 bases align to TRBD2. V shed 4 bases, J shed 4 bases, and the junction held 10 bases outside the gene matches. CDR1 is SGHTA and CDR2 is FQGNSA in the germline V gene. The CDR3 has 16 residues. The CDR3 DNA reads as TGTGCCAGCAGCTCCTCAAGGCTAGCGGCTTACAATGAGCAGTTCTTC. This gives the protein CASSSSRLAAYNEQFF.

The rearrangement links TRBV2 to TRBJ2-3, with D possibly TRBD2 on 6 matching bases. Trimming pared 5 bases from V and 5 bases from J, leaving 29 bases between. The CDR3 contains 19 residues. Per germline, CDR1 SNHLY and CDR2 FYNNEI. The CDR3 is CASSPYLELRRGGGDTQYF. In nucleotides, the CDR3 is TGTGCCAGCAGTCCCTACCTTGAACTTCGACGGGGAGGTGGAGATACGCAGTATTTT.

The V and J genes are TRBV28 and TRBJ2-5, with 8 bases aligning to TRBD2. The J call may be mistaken, given a closer DNA end match to TRBJ2-7. Looked up from germline, CDR1 is MDHEN and CDR2 is SYDVKM. CDR3 size: 15 residues. This CDR3 is CASSLDSGIRHEQYF. CDR3 DNA sequence: TGTGCCAGCAGTTTAGATAGCGGGATAAGGCACGAGCAGTACTTC.

V usage is TRBV10-3 and J usage is TRBJ2-7, with 11 nucleotides matching TRBD2. J lost 2 bases, V lost 6 bases, and 3 bases had no gene match. The CDR3 contains 14 residues. CDR1 is ENHRY and CDR2 is SYGVKD in the germline V gene. CDR3: CAIRNSGRAYEQYF. The CDR3 coding sequence is TGTGCCATCAGGAATAGCGGGAGGGCCTACGAGCAGTACTTC.

This clone was seen only a few times. The genes are TRBV7-8 and TRBJ2-7; 8 positions agree with TRBD2. The trim removed 1 base at V and 2 bases at J, leaving 4 bases unmatched. Germline V gives CDR1 SGHVS, CDR2 FQNEAQ. The CDR3 contains 15 residues. Here the CDR3 DNA reads TGTGCCAGCAGCTTAGAGACTAGCGTCACCTACGAGCAGTACTTC. It codes for CASSLETSVTYEQYF.

The chain links TRBV29-1 to TRBJ2-3; 13 bases map to TRBD2. This CDR3 spans 18 amino acids. V trimming: 0 bases; J trimming: 0 bases; junction bases outside the gene matches: 6. CDR1 is SQVTM, CDR2 ANQGSEA, per germline. CDR3 nucleotides: TGCAGCGTTGAAGATCCGGGACTAGCGGGAATAAGCACAGATACGCAGTATTTT. It encodes CSVEDPGLAGISTDTQYF.

The chain combines TRBV19 with TRBJ1-3; D possibly corresponds to TRBD1 (6 bases). The CDR3 is made up of 17 amino acids. Germline values: CDR1 LNHDA, CDR2 SQIVND (reference sequence). The ends were cut back, 3 bases at V and 8 bases at J, with 23 bases in the middle. The CDR3 DNA is TGTGCCAGTAGTATCTCCGGATCACCTGGGGGCCGGGACACCATATATTTT. Protein: CASSISGSPGGRDTIYF.

V is TRBV7-2 and J is TRBJ1-4, with D tentatively TRBD1 (5 bases). Deletions cut 5 bases from V and 8 bases from J, with 21 bases between. CDR1 SGHTA and CDR2 FQGNSA come from the germline V gene. The CDR3 is made up of 16 amino acids. CDR3 sequence: CASSAGGAGFREKLFF. DNA for the CDR3: TGTGCCAGCAGCGCCGGAGGGGCAGGTTTTCGAGAAAAACTGTTTTTT.

This clone has just a few counts. J is TRBJ1-1 and V is TRBV27, with D possibly TRBD1 on 5 matching bases. CDR1 MNHEY and CDR2 SMNVEV come from the germline V gene (reference sequence). The CDR3 contains 14 residues. V was shortened by 7 bases and J by 5 bases, with 17 bases between the two germline ends. Here the CDR3 DNA reads TGTGCCAGCAATAATTGGATCGCAGGGACTGAAGCTTTCTTT. It is translated as CASNNWIAGTEAFF.

J is TRBJ2-7 and V is TRBV6-5; 7 bases are a match to TRBD2. CDR1 is MNHEY and CDR2 is SVGAGI in the germline V gene. V trimming: 6 bases; J trimming: 3 bases; junction bases outside the gene matches: 11. CDR3 size: 15 residues. The CDR3 spells CASRPVAGRDYEQYF. In DNA form, the CDR3 reads TGTGCCAGCAGACCCGTAGCGGGTAGGGACTACGAGCAGTACTTC.

The rearrangement links TRBV4-1 to TRBJ2-7; 9 bases are a match to TRBD2. The CDR3 has 15 residues. CDR1 and CDR2 (germline): MGHRA, YSYEKL. V shed 0 bases, J shed 4 bases, and the junction held 4 bases outside the gene matches. This chain's CDR3 is CASSQEGGREYEQYF. In nucleotides, the CDR3 is TGCGCCAGCAGCCAAGAAGGCGGGAGGGAATACGAGCAGTACTTC.

The chain uses TRBV7-3 and TRBJ2-3, with TRBD2 as a possible D gene (6 bases). The CDR3 is made up of 14 amino acids. V was trimmed by 5 bases and J by 5 bases, leaving 14 bases between them. The germline V gene encodes CDR1 SGHTA and CDR2 FQGTGA. CDR3 sequence reads: CASSPPSEGDTQYF. The CDR3 DNA reads TGTGCCAGCAGCCCCCCATCGGAGGGAGATACGCAGTATTTT.

This rearrangement joins TRBV5-4 to TRBJ2-3, with D possibly being TRBD2 (6 bases). The V end was cut by 0 bases, the J end by 0 bases, with 14 bases between. CDR3 length: 17 residues. The germline CDR1 and CDR2 sequences are SGHNT and YYREEE (reference sequence). CDR3 residues: CASSLEDLGGSTDTQYF. The DNA for the CDR3 is TGTGCCAGCAGCTTGGAGGATTTGGGGGGTAGCACAGATACGCAGTATTTT.

J is TRBJ2-4 and V is TRBV11-2; 10 bases are shared with TRBD2. The V gene's germline CDR1 is SGHAT and CDR2 FQNNGV. The CDR3 has 16 residues. V was clipped by 6 bases and J by 9 bases; unmatched bases: 14. CDR3 residues: CASSRTSGNSLSIQYF. The CDR3, as DNA: TGTGCCAGCAGTAGGACTAGCGGAAATAGCTTGAGCATTCAGTACTTC.

The V gene is TRBV28, the J gene TRBJ2-1, with TRBD2 matching 15 bases. There are 14 residues in the CDR3. Losses at the gene ends were 2 bases for V and 12 bases for J; bases not matched to a gene: 2. Looked up from germline, CDR1 is MDHEN and CDR2 is SYDVKM. CDR3 residues: CASSLGTSGRRQFF. DNA of the CDR3: TGTGCCAGCAGTTTAGGGACTAGCGGGAGGCGGCAGTTCTTC. The variable domain in full, completed from reference TRBV28 and TRBJ2-1, reads DVKVTQSSRYLVKRTGEKVFLECVQDMDHENMFWYRQDPGLGLRLIYFSYDVKMKEKGDIPEGYSVSREKKERFSLILESASTNQTSMYLCASSLGTSGRRQFFGPGTRLTVL.

This chain links TRBV11-1 with TRBJ2-1; TRBD2 aligns across 10 bases. V was clipped by 3 bases and J by 7 bases; unmatched bases: 9. CDR3 length: 16 amino acids. Germline V CDR1 and CDR2: SGHAT, FQDESV (reference sequence). The CDR3, as DNA: TGTGCCAGCAGCTTCGGGAGCGGGAGGGCAGAAAATGAGCAGTTCTTC. As protein: CASSFGSGRAENEQFF. The full variable domain, with the rest looked up from reference TRBV11-1 and TRBJ2-1, is EAEVAQSPRYKITEKSQAVAFWCDPISGHATLYWYRQILGQGPELLVQFQDESVVDDSQLPKDRFSAERLKGVDSTLKIQPAELGDSAMYLCASSFGSGRAENEQFFGPGTRLTVL.

The CDR3 DNA sequence: TGCAGCGTTGAAGGGGGCCGACAGGGGGCCGGCTACACCTTC. Protein sequence: CSVEGGRQGAGYTF. The chain links TRBV29-1 to TRBJ1-2, with 10 bases matching TRBD1. Germline CDR1 SQVTM, CDR2 ANQGSEA. CDR3 length equals 14 residues. V shed 1 base and J 8 bases; nucleotides not matched to a gene: 7. The complete variable domain, with remaining parts taken from reference TRBV29-1 and TRBJ1-2, reads SAVISQKPSRDICQRGTSLTIQCQVDSQVTMMFWYRQQPGQSLTLIATANQGSEATYESGFVIDKFPISRPNLTFSTLTVSNMSPEDSSIYLCSVEGGRQGAGYTFGSGTRLTVV.

The rearrangement joins TRBV29-1 to TRBJ1-2; 10 nucleotides align to TRBD1. The CDR3 covers 11 residues. The J segment lost 8 bases and the V segment lost 6 bases, leaving 3 bases of the junction unmatched. CDR1 and CDR2 (germline): SQVTM, ANQGSEA. The CDR3 bases are TGCAGCGTGGGACAGGGGCAGGGCTACACCTTC. Its protein product is CSVGQGQGYTF.

With respect to this clone: A much larger clone differs by one base, so this may be a read error. The V gene is TRBV11-2, the J gene TRBJ2-7; 8 bases are shared with TRBD2. Trimming cost V 5 bases and J 3 bases; bases outside gene matches: 6. This CDR3 region has 14 residues. Germline loops: CDR1 SGHAT, CDR2 FQNNGV. The CDR3 DNA sequence: TGTGCCAGCAGCCTTAGCGGGACCGGCTACGAGCAGTACTTC. Its translation is CASSLSGTGYEQYF.